A selection of T cell receptor beta chains follows, all from one sample in a study of T cell responses to AZD1222 COVID-19 vaccine. Only in-frame clones appear in the TCRdb table, and some are missing; sequencing was by immunoSEQ multiplex PCR. This table holds about 94,000 clones, 90% found once. This material consisted of peripheral blood, taken on day 0 of AZD1222 vaccination. These TCRs come from an adult in good health. The CDR3 runs from the conserved cysteine through the conserved F or W. D genes are given only for firm matches. A clone size is listed for some rows: how often the clone was seen (once, few, many), or a class if it is expanded.

>TRBJ2-1|16|.|TRBV3-1/TRBV3-2|.
TGTGCCAGCAGCCAAGAGGAGGGGCAGGGCGGGGATGAGCAGTTCTTC
CASSQEEGQGGDEQFF
>TRBJ1-1|13|.|TRBV18|.
TGTGCCAGCTCACCAACAGAGAACACTGAAGCTTTCTTT
CASSPTENTEAFF
>TRBJ1-6|13|once|TRBV27|TRBD1
TGTGCCAGCAATTTTTCGGGACAGGATCCCCTCCACTTT
CASNFSGQDPLHF
>TRBJ1-3|16|.|TRBV6-5|.
TGTGCCAGCAGTTACGGTCGGAGGGCGGGGAGAAACACCATATATTTT
CASSYGRRAGRNTIYF
>TRBJ1-2|13|.|TRBV27|.
TGTGCCAGCAGTTTTAAGGGAACGAATGGCTACACCTTC
CASSFKGTNGYTF
>TRBJ1-2|13|once|TRBV29-1|.
TGCAGCGTTGTAGGGACCGGGTTATATGGCTACACCTTC
CSVVGTGLYGYTF
>TRBJ1-4|13|.|TRBV4-3|.
TGCGCCAGCAGCCAAGAGGCTCAGGGAAAACTGTTTTTT
CASSQEAQGKLFF
>TRBJ1-1|12|.|TRBV11-2|.
TGTGCCAGCAGTCGAGGGGATCTTGAAGCTTTCTTT
CASSRGDLEAFF
>TRBJ2-2|16|.|TRBV24-1|TRBD1
TGTGCCACCAGTGATTTACAGGGGTCTTACACCGGGGAGCTGTTTTTT
CATSDLQGSYTGELFF
>TRBJ2-7|14|.|TRBV5-1|TRBD1
TGCGCCAGCAGCTCTATCGACAGGGGGTACGAGCAGTACTTC
CASSSIDRGYEQYF
>TRBJ1-2|14|.|TRBV19|TRBD1
TGTGCCACTCCCAACAGGGGCGAGGGCTATGGCTACACCTTC
CATPNRGEGYGYTF
>TRBJ1-1|14|.|TRBV5-6|.
TGTGCCAGCAGCTTGTCGCCGGGTAACACTGAAGCTTTCTTT
CASSLSPGNTEAFF
>TRBJ2-5|14|.|TRBV21-1|.
TGTGCCCCCGATCCGGGACAGGCTCGGGAGACCCAGTACTTC
CAPDPGQARETQYF
>TRBJ1-5|15|.|TRBV5-1|.
TGCGCCAGCAGCTTGTCGGGGGGCGCGGGTCAGCCCCAGCATTTT
CASSLSGGAGQPQHF
>TRBJ2-7|15|.|TRBV4-1|TRBD1
TGCGCCAGCAGCCGGGGTGGCAGGGGGATAGGCGAGCAGTACTTC
CASSRGGRGIGEQYF
>TRBJ1-3|14|.|TRBV5-6|.
TGTGCCAGCAGCTTAAGGAGCTCTGGAAACACCATATATTTT
CASSLRSSGNTIYF
>TRBJ2-1|14|.|TRBV10-3|TRBD1
TGTGCCATCAGACCGGGACAGGGAGGTGCTGAGCAGTTCTTC
CAIRPGQGGAEQFF
>TRBJ2-2|17|.|TRBV11-3|TRBD1
TGTGCCAGCAGCTTAGACCGTCTAAGTCAGGGGGCCGGGGAGCTGTTTTTT
CASSLDRLSQGAGELFF
>TRBJ2-3|17|.|TRBV24-1|.
TGTGCCACCAGTGATTCCTCGGGGGGCCGCAGCACAGATACGCAGTATTTT
CATSDSSGGRSTDTQYF
>TRBJ1-5|16|.|TRBV24-1|.
TGTGCCACCCTCGACAGCTCCGCCGGGGGCAATCAGCCCCAGCATTTT
CATLDSSAGGNQPQHF
>TRBJ1-5|15|.|TRBV7-2|.
TGTGCCAGCAGCTCCTCCTCGGGGAGAAATCAGCCCCAGCATTTT
CASSSSSGRNQPQHF
>TRBJ1-1|18|.|TRBV27|.
TGTGCCAGCAGTTTATTTCCCCCGAGGATTCGGGTGAACACTGAAGCTTTCTTT
CASSLFPPRIRVNTEAFF
>TRBJ1-3|15|.|TRBV5-1|.
TGCGCCAGCAGCCCAGGGAGCCTCTCTGGAAACACCATATATTTT
CASSPGSLSGNTIYF
>TRBJ1-4|18|.|TRBV13|.
TGTGCCAGCAGCTTAGGGTGGATGGGGCAGGCAACTAATGAAAAACTGTTTTTT
CASSLGWMGQATNEKLFF
>TRBJ2-3|15|.|TRBV15|TRBD1
TGTGCCACCAGCAGCTCGGGACAGGGGATAGATACGCAGTATTTT
CATSSSGQGIDTQYF
>TRBJ2-5|15|.|TRBV4-3|.
TGCGCCAGCAGCCAGAACCCCGGGGCCGGGGAGACCCAGTACTTC
CASSQNPGAGETQYF
>TRBJ2-6|15|.|TRBV19|.
TGTGCCAGTAGTATCCCTATCTCAGGGGCCAACGTCCTGACTTTC
CASSIPISGANVLTF
>TRBJ1-2|12|once|TRBV10-3|.
TGTGCCATCACCCCAGACGGGGAGGGCTACACCTTC
CAITPDGEGYTF
>TRBJ2-5|12|.|TRBV2|.
TGTGCCAGCAAGGGGGGCGCTGGGACCCAGTACTTC
CASKGGAGTQYF
>TRBJ1-2|15|once|TRBV11-3|.
TGTGCCAGCAGCTCGTTTGGCAGGCGGAACTATGGCTACACCTTC
CASSSFGRRNYGYTF
>TRBJ1-5|13|once|TRBV7-9|.
TGTGCCAGCAGCCCCTCTAGGAATCAGCCCCAGCATTTT
CASSPSRNQPQHF
>TRBJ2-5|13|.|TRBV5-6|.
TGTGCCAGCAACCATGATAGGGAAGAGACCCAGTACTTC
CASNHDREETQYF